Here is one TCR beta chain with its context. Its antigen is still unknown. These data come from a study of radiation and T cells in renal cell carcinoma. About the study: Nephrectomy followed 15 Gy stereotactic body radiation by 4 weeks. The study's findings and limits: In blood, top tumor clones expanded by 2 weeks, shrinking by 4.

Indicated time point: baseline pretreatment blood. Treatment reported: 15 Gy SBRT to primary tumor, nephrectomy 4 weeks later. Serial blood draws occurred at baseline and 2 and 4 weeks post-SBRT. Data came from immunoSEQ multiplex PCR; TCRdb stores just in-frame clones and leaves some out. The sample has approximately 63,000 clones; around 72% are singletons. Sample: blood, taken from a patient whose treatment included radiotherapy and nephrectomy. The clonotype was recovered from a man aged 55 to 70 with renal cell carcinoma.

The CDR3 is CSVEGGFMNTEAFF. CDR3 DNA: TGCAGCGTTGAGGGGGGATTCATGAACACTGAAGCTTTCTTT. The chain joins TRBV29-1 to TRBJ1-1; weak D call: TRBD1 (5 bases). The length of the CDR3 is 14 residues. From germline, CDR1 is SQVTM and CDR2 ANQGSEA. V was trimmed by 3 bases and J by 0 bases, leaving 11 bases between them.